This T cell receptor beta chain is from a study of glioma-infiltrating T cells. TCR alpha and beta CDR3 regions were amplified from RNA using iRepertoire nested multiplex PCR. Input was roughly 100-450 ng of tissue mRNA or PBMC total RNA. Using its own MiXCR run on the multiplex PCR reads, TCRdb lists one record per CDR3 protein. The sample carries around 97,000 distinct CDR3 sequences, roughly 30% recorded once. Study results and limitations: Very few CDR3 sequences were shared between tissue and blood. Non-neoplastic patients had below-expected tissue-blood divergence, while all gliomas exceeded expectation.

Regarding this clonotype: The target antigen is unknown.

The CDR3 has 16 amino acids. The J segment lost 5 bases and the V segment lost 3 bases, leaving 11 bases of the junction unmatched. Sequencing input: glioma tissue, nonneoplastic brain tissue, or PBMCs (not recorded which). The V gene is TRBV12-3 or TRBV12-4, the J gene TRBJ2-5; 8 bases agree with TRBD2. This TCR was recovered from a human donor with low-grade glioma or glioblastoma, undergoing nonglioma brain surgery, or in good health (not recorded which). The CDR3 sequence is CASSLMGGGGGETQYF. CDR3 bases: TGTGCCAGCAGTTTGATGGGTGGGGGCGGGGGGGAGACCCAGTACTTC.